The clone carrying this T cell receptor beta chain was recorded at least ten times. RNA transcripts were the template for amplifying TCR beta CDR3 regions. With the HTBI primer set, the TCR CDR3 went through a first round of RT-PCR. TCRdb recomputed calls from the multiplex PCR reads with MiXCR, one row per CDR3 protein. The table includes 200,000 to 250,000 distinct CDR3 sequences, about a sixth detected once. Trimming left V 6 bases short and J 0 bases short, with 7 bases between. The CDR3 runs 13 residues. The germline V gene has CDR1 SGHRS and CDR2 YFSETQ. These data belong to a study of T cells in Graves' hyperthyroidism and ophthalmopathy. About the research overall: Any treatment followed the collection of peripheral blood at initial diagnosis.

The sample was blood. This receptor was obtained from a man aged 50 or older with Graves' hyperthyroidism. The genes are TRBV5-1 and TRBJ2-1; no definite D call. The CDR3 nucleotides are TGCGCCAGCACGAAGGACTCCTACAATGAGCAGTTCTTC. Translating gives CASTKDSYNEQFF. Using reference TRBV5-1 and TRBJ2-1 for the parts outside the CDR3, the full variable domain is KAGVTQTPRYLIKTRGQQVTLSCSPISGHRSVSWYQQTPGQGLQFLFEYFSETQRNKGNFPGRFSGRQFSNSRSEMNVSTLELGDSALYLCASTKDSYNEQFFGPGTRLTVL.